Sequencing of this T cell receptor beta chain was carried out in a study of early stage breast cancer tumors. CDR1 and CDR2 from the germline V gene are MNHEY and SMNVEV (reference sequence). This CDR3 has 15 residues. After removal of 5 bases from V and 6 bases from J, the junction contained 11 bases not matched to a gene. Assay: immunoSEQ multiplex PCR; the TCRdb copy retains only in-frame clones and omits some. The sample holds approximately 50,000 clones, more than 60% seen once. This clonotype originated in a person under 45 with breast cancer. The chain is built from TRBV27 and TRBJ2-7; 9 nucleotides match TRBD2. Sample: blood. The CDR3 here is CASSPPGTSHLEQYF. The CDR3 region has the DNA TGTGCCAGCAGTCCCCCCGGGACTAGCCACCTCGAGCAGTACTTC.